These 15 T cell receptor beta chains were all obtained from the same sample, sequenced in a study of Graves' ophthalmopathy and Graves' hyperthyroidism (dated by TCRdb to the late 2010s). Sequencing relied on an Illumina HiSeq 2000. TCR beta CDR3 regions were amplified from RNA transcripts for repertoire sequencing. The first round was an RT-PCR using HTBI primers with the Qiagen OneStep RT-PCR kit, and this first round was followed by a second-round multiplex PCR, then size selection and purification. TCRdb passed the public sequencing reads through fastp at Q25 and MiXCR, retaining productive beta sequences. Each CDR3 protein gets just one entry, which takes the most common genes and DNA from the rows behind it. Here the sample has over 650,000 distinct CDR3 sequences; about 40% occur a single time. The ten largest account for more than 2.5% of the sample. Sequencing was done on a sample of peripheral blood. Receptor source: an adult man with Graves' ophthalmopathy.

The gene calls are TRBV7-3 and TRBJ2-5; weak D call: TRBD1 (6 bases). Germline-derived CDR1 and CDR2 are SGHTA and FQGTGA. Trimming stripped 6 bases from V and 2 bases from J, with 16 bases between. This CDR3 has 15 amino acids. This CDR3 reads CASSEEAGVQETQYF. CDR3 DNA sequence: TGTGCCAGCAGTGAAGAGGCAGGGGTACAAGAGACCCAGTACTTC.

V usage is TRBV10-3 and J usage is TRBJ1-2; 10 nucleotides agree with TRBD1. The CDR3 sequence is 15 residues long. CDR1 and CDR2 from the germline V gene are ENHRY and SYGVKD. V lost 5 bases and J lost 3; bases outside the gene matches: 6. CDR3: CAISLGQGTDYGYTF. The CDR3 DNA reads TGTGCCATCAGTTTGGGACAGGGGACCGACTATGGCTACACCTTC.

This clonotype was observed many times. The chain combines TRBV7-3 with TRBJ2-2; D remains ambiguous. The CDR3 is 16 amino acids. Germline CDR1 reads SGHTA; CDR2 reads FQGTGA. V lost 5 bases and J 5 bases, leaving 18 bases between the germline ends. Here the CDR3 DNA reads TGTGCCAGCAGCCCTTGGGCTAGTCCGAGGACCGGGGAGCTGTTTTTT. This gives the protein CASSPWASPRTGELFF.

This clonotype appeared many times. The V and J genes are TRBV7-6 and TRBJ1-2; D not certain. Trimming left V 3 bases short and J 5 bases short, with 10 bases between. This CDR3 comprises 13 residues. The germline V gene encodes CDR1 SGHVS and CDR2 FNYEAQ. The CDR3 here is CASSFQQAYGYTF. CDR3 DNA: TGTGCCAGCAGCTTCCAGCAGGCGTATGGCTACACCTTC. The variable domain in full, completed from reference TRBV7-6 and TRBJ1-2, reads GAGVSQSPRYKVTKRGQDVALRCDPISGHVSLYWYRQALGQGPEFLTYFNYEAQQDKSGLPNDRFSAERPEGSISTLTIQRTEQRDSAMYRCASSFQQAYGYTFGSGTRLTVV.

This chain uses TRBV7-8 with TRBJ1-1; D perhaps matches TRBD1 (6 bases). The CDR3 totals 16 residues. CDR1 SGHVS and CDR2 FQNEAQ come from the germline V gene. V was pared by 3 bases and J by 4 bases, with 18 bases between. For the CDR3, the DNA is TGTGCCAGCAGCTTTACCGGGGGGGCCAGAGTCACTGAAGCTTTCTTT. Translation: CASSFTGGARVTEAFF. Full variable domain (remainder filled in from reference TRBV7-8 and TRBJ1-1): GAGVSQSPRYKVAKRGQDVALRCDPISGHVSLFWYQQALGQGPEFLTYFQNEAQLDKSGLPSDRFFAERPEGSVSTLKIQRTQQEDSAVYLCASSFTGGARVTEAFFGQGTRLTVV.

To note about this clonotype: Without the conserved terminal phenylalanine or tryptophan, this CDR3 likely stems from a read error. The chain carries TRBV10-3 and TRBJ1-5; 9 bases fit TRBD1. CDR3 size: 15 residues. CDR1 ENHRY and CDR2 SYGVKD come from the germline V gene. In DNA form, the CDR3 reads TGTGCTATCAGTGAGTCGACAGGGGGGAATCAGCCCCAGCATCTT. Translation gives CAISESTGGNQPQHL.

This clonotype was observed a few times. Lacking the conserved final phenylalanine or tryptophan, this CDR3 likely reflects a read error. It is unclear where the CDR3 begins or ends on the DNA, so no DNA is shown, and the CDR3 is as TCRdb lists it. This chain joins TRBV7-9 and TRBJ2-7; TRBD2 is taken as the D call from the table, unchecked against the DNA. CDR1 and CDR2 (germline): SEHNR, FQNEAQ (reference sequence). The CDR3 numbers 9 amino acids, ends counted. The CDR3 region is CASSLGLAG.

As to this clonotype: One end of the junction is discordant with germline, which a read error may explain. The rearrangement joins TRBV10-3 to TRBJ1-1; D gene ambiguous. The CDR3 totals 13 residues. Germline-derived CDR1 and CDR2 are ENHRY and SYGVKD. For the CDR3, the DNA is TGTGCCAGCAGTTACTCGGAAGGCACTGAAGCTTTCTTT. Translated, it gives CASSYSEGTEAFF.

The chain joins TRBV12-3 or TRBV12-4 to TRBJ1-5; possible D gene TRBD1, 6 bases. The CDR3 contains 18 residues. The V and J ends lost 6 bases and 0 bases respectively, with 21 bases between them. CDR3 nucleotide sequence: TGTGCCAGCAGCCCGGGACACAAAGTCTTTAATAGCAATCAGCCCCAGCATTTT. The encoded protein is CASSPGHKVFNSNQPQHF.

This clonotype was observed a handful of times. The chain combines TRBV12-3 or TRBV12-4 with TRBJ1-1; D is possibly TRBD1 (5 bases). Deletions cut 2 bases from V and 11 bases from J, with 18 bases between. The CDR3 loop spans 14 amino acids. The CDR3 region is CASSLRVRGGGAFF. In nucleotides, the CDR3 is TGTGCCAGCAGTTTACGAGTGAGGGGTGGAGGGGCTTTCTTT.

Regarding this clonotype: A single base separates this from a much larger clone, so it may be a read error. The CDR3 does not end in the conserved phenylalanine or tryptophan, so this is likely a read error. The chain carries TRBV28 and TRBJ2-5; D not certain. The V gene's germline CDR1 is MDHEN and CDR2 SYDVKM. CDR3 size: 14 residues. Trimming removed 5 bases from V and 2 bases from J, with 12 bases in between. For the CDR3, the DNA is TGTGCCAGCAGTGCCTCGGTGGATCAAGAGACCCAGTACTGC. This sequence encodes CASSASVDQETQYC.

This chain joins TRBV25-1 and TRBJ1-1, with D perhaps TRBD1 (6 bases). Between the trimmed V and J ends, which lost 8 bases and 1 base, there was a span of 17 bases. In germline, CDR1 is MGHDK, CDR2 SYGVNS. The CDR3 sequence is 15 residues long. CDR3 sequence reads: CASSPDGQQNTEAFF. The CDR3 region has the DNA TGTGCCAGCTCACCGGACGGACAGCAGAACACTGAAGCTTTCTTT.

This clonotype was seen repeatedly, ten times or more. The chain has TRBV7-6 and TRBJ2-5; TRBD2 matches at 7 bases. This CDR3 region has 16 residues. Trimming at V came to 1 base and at J to 1 base, leaving 6 bases not matched to a gene. In germline, CDR1 is SGHVS, CDR2 FNYEAQ. In DNA, the CDR3 is TGTGCCAGCAGCTTAGTACCTAGCGGAGCCCAAGAGACCCAGTACTTC. It translates to CASSLVPSGAQETQYF.

CDR3 sequence (DNA): TGTGCCAGCAGCTATCAAACCTACGAGCAGTACTTC. Translating gives CASSYQTYEQYF. V gene TRBV2 combines with J gene TRBJ2-7; unclear D gene. Trimming took off 6 bases at V and 2 bases at J, with 8 bases between the two ends. The CDR3 runs to 12 residues. Looked up from germline, CDR1 is SNHLY and CDR2 is FYNNEI. Full variable domain (outside the CDR3, taken from reference TRBV2 and TRBJ2-7): EPEVTQTPSHQVTQMGQEVILRCVPISNHLYFYWYRQILGQKVEFLVSFYNNEISEKSEIFDDQFSVERPDGSNFTLKIRSTKLEDSAMYFCASSYQTYEQYFGPGTRLTVT.

This clonotype has at least ten counts. The chain links TRBV7-2 to TRBJ1-1; TRBD1 might be the D (5 bases). In germline, CDR1 is SGHTA, CDR2 FQGNSA. The CDR3 runs to 14 residues. Trimming removed 2 bases at V and 4 bases at J, with 11 bases between. CDR3 nucleotide sequence: TGTGCCAGCAGCTTACTCAGGGAGGCCACTGAAGCTTTCTTT. This gives the protein CASSLLREATEAFF.